This T cell receptor (beta chain) is drawn from a study of CD8 T cells in Susac syndrome. Study-level results: The study recognized that the number of individuals in its TCR sequencing and HLA analysis was relatively small.

RNA in amounts of about 0.5 to 1 ug was reverse transcribed with random hexamers. Amplification of TCR beta CDR3 was carried out by immunoSEQ multiplex PCR, which covered 54 Vbeta and 13 Jbeta segments. TCRdb reanalysed the immunoSEQ multiplex PCR reads using MiXCR and keeps one entry per CDR3 protein. The sample records around 150,000 distinct CDR3 sequences, 85% to 95% being singletons. Sequencing of TCR beta was carried out in blood CD8+ and CD4+ T cells. Negative isolation was used for CD8+ and CD4+ T cells, and FACS enrichment was applied to TEMRA cells. As regards this clonotype: Its target is not known.

The sequenced sample consisted of CD4+ T cells from PBMCs. The TCR was taken from a human donor in good health.

The CDR3 coding sequence is TGTGCCAGCAGCCGTCGTGGGCAGGGTGAGGGCTACACCTTC. Its translation is CASSRRGQGEGYTF. The chain has TRBV3-1 and TRBJ1-2; a weak D match, TRBD1 (5 bases). V gave up 4 bases and J gave up 8 bases, with 17 bases separating them. CDR3 size: 14 residues. The V gene's germline CDR1 is LGHDT and CDR2 YNNKEL (reference sequence).